The 20 T cell receptor beta chains listed next were all sequenced from one sample in a study of cytomegalovirus exposure and HLA in healthy donors. Using immunoSEQ multiplex PCR, the repertoire was profiled, and TCRdb retains in-frame clones only, with some absent. The repertoire consists of around 190,000 clones, with about 83% occurring once and the leading ten covering more than 1.4%. The sequenced sample was PBMCs. The receptor source for this set is a woman between 18 and 29 years old in good health and CMV-seronegative.

The V gene is TRBV5-4, the J gene TRBJ2-1; possible D gene TRBD1, 5 bases. The CDR3 runs 14 residues. CDR1 SGHNT and CDR2 YYREEE come from the germline V gene (reference sequence). V lost 0 bases, J lost 6 bases, and 10 bases lay in between. This CDR3 reads CASSLGGPFNEQFF. Written as DNA, the CDR3 is TGTGCCAGCAGCTTGGGGGGCCCTTTCAATGAGCAGTTCTTC.

This clone occurred once. This sequence joins TRBV7-9 and TRBJ1-1, with TRBD1 matching over 7 bases. The CDR3 totals 14 residues. The trim removed 3 bases at V and 0 bases at J, leaving 1 base unmatched. CDR1 SEHNR and CDR2 FQNEAQ come from the germline V gene (reference sequence). The CDR3 is CASSLDRMNTEAFF. CDR3 coding DNA: TGTGCCAGCAGCTTGGACAGGATGAACACTGAAGCTTTCTTT.

The chain combines TRBV19 with TRBJ2-1; 9 nucleotides match TRBD2. CDR1 is LNHDA, CDR2 SQIVND, per germline (reference sequence). V was pared by 4 bases and J by 9 bases, with 7 bases of the junction left unmatched. The CDR3 totals 14 residues. DNA for the CDR3: TGTGCCAGTAGTACGGTAGCGGGAGATGCTGAGCAGTTCTTC. As protein: CASSTVAGDAEQFF.

The rearrangement links TRBV6-5 to TRBJ2-3, with 7 bases matching TRBD1. The CDR3 sequence is 13 residues long. Germline-derived CDR1 and CDR2 are MNHEY and SVGAGI. V lost 0 bases to trimming and J lost 6 bases; unmatched junction nucleotides: 0. The CDR3 reads CASSYSGGDTQYF. CDR3 nucleotide sequence: TGTGCCAGCAGTTACTCAGGGGGCGATACGCAGTATTTT.

This rearrangement joins TRBV27 to TRBJ2-7; maybe TRBD1 (5 bases). Germline CDR1 and CDR2: MNHEY and SMNVEV (reference sequence). Trimming removed 5 bases from V and 0 bases from J, with 11 bases in between. CDR3 length: 14 residues. CDR3 region: CASSLGRYSYEQYF. DNA of the CDR3: TGTGCCAGCAGTCTGGGGCGGTACTCCTACGAGCAGTACTTC.

V is TRBV30 and J is TRBJ1-3, with TRBD1 identical over 10 bases. Germline CDR1 is GTSNPN and CDR2 is SVGIG (reference sequence). This CDR3 is built from 15 residues. Trimming at V came to 0 bases and at J to 4 bases, leaving 3 bases not matched to a gene. CDR3 protein: CAWSVKTGGGNTIYF. DNA of the CDR3: TGTGCCTGGAGTGTAAAGACAGGGGGCGGAAACACCATATATTTT.

The gene calls are TRBV7-2 and TRBJ1-2; 9 nucleotides align to TRBD1. With V trimmed by 6 bases and J by 5 bases, 4 bases remained unmatched. This CDR3 contains 13 residues. Germline values: CDR1 SGHTA, CDR2 FQGNSA. The CDR3, as DNA: TGTGCCAGCAGTACGGACAGGGGATATGGCTACACCTTC. Its translation: CASSTDRGYGYTF.

The chain links TRBV4-2 to TRBJ2-1, with a possible D match to TRBD2 (6 bases). The V gene lost 6 bases and the J gene lost 5 bases, with 20 bases spanning the gap. The length of the CDR3 is 16 residues. Looked up from germline, CDR1 is LGHNA and CDR2 is YNFKEQ. The CDR3 reads CASSPVVASVNNEQFF. The CDR3 DNA sequence: TGTGCCAGCAGTCCAGTGGTTGCTAGCGTAAACAATGAGCAGTTCTTC.

The chain couples TRBV30 to TRBJ2-7; D is undetermined. The V end lost 1 base, the J end lost 2 bases, and 3 bases lay between the germline ends. Looked up from germline, CDR1 is GTSNPN and CDR2 is SVGIG (reference sequence). This CDR3 is 11 amino acids long. CDR3: CAWSDTYEQYF. CDR3 bases: TGTGCCTGGAGTGACACCTACGAGCAGTACTTC.

In this sample, this clone turned up once. This chain joins TRBV9 and TRBJ1-6; the D gene is possibly TRBD1 (6 bases). V was shortened by 4 bases and J by 0 bases, with 11 bases between the two germline ends. The CDR3 loop spans 16 amino acids. From germline, CDR1 is SGDLS and CDR2 YYNGEE. CDR3 coding DNA: TGTGCCAGCAGCCCCACAGGGAGCTCCTATAATTCACCCCTCCACTTT. This sequence encodes CASSPTGSSYNSPLHF.

The genes are TRBV7-8 and TRBJ2-5, with D perhaps matching TRBD1 (6 bases). The germline gives CDR1 SGHVS, CDR2 FQNEAQ. The CDR3 length is 14 residues. V gave up 5 bases and J gave up 2 bases, with 12 bases separating them. DNA for the CDR3: TGTGCCAGCAGCGAACCAGGGGTACAAGAGACCCAGTACTTC. Protein: CASSEPGVQETQYF.

CDR3 loop: CASSSPDRGPYEQYF. CDR3 DNA sequence: TGTGCCAGCAGTTCCCCGGACAGGGGTCCCTACGAGCAGTACTTC. This sequence joins TRBV6-5 and TRBJ2-7; 9 bases line up with TRBD1. Trimming at V came to 4 bases and at J to 2 bases, leaving 6 bases not matched to a gene. Per the germline V gene, CDR1 is MNHEY and CDR2 is SVGAGI. There are 15 residues in the CDR3.

This rearrangement joins TRBV27 to TRBJ2-7; 10 bases line up with TRBD1. Germline-derived CDR1 and CDR2 are MNHEY and SMNVEV (reference sequence). V lost 5 bases to trimming and J lost 4 bases; unmatched junction nucleotides: 20. The CDR3 consists of 19 residues. As DNA, the CDR3 is TGTGCCAGCAGTCCAGACAGGGGGCGCCGGGGAGCCGCCCCGTACGAGCAGTACTTC. This translates into CASSPDRGRRGAAPYEQYF.

The CDR3 DNA is TGCGCCAGCAGCTTGGCAACCAGACGGGAATCCTACGAGCAGTACTTC. Its protein is CASSLATRRESYEQYF. The chain uses TRBV5-1 and TRBJ2-7; a possible D gene is TRBD2 (5 bases). The CDR3 loop spans 16 amino acids. The germline V gene encodes CDR1 SGHRS and CDR2 YFSETQ. With 0 bases removed from V and 1 base from J, the gap between germline ends came to 14 bases.

This clone occurred once. The chain carries TRBV19 and TRBJ1-1; TRBD1 might be the D (5 bases). The ends were cut back, 5 bases at V and 8 bases at J, with 24 bases in the middle. Germline V gene data show CDR1 as LNHDA and CDR2 as SQIVND (reference sequence). This CDR3 spans 16 amino acids. The CDR3 here is CASSVGGGSKPREAFF. DNA for the CDR3: TGTGCCAGTAGTGTCGGGGGGGGAAGCAAACCCAGGGAAGCTTTCTTT.

The chain recombines TRBV6-1 with TRBJ2-1, with 12 bases matching TRBD2. CDR1 MNHNS and CDR2 SASEGT come from the germline V gene. V was clipped by 6 bases and J by 9 bases; unmatched bases: 9. The CDR3 is 15 residues long. CDR3 sequence reads: CASRTSGGLRGEQFF. In DNA form, the CDR3 reads TGTGCCAGCAGGACTAGCGGGGGCCTTCGTGGTGAGCAGTTCTTC.

V usage is TRBV29-1 and J usage is TRBJ2-6, with a tentative D call TRBD2 (6 bases). The CDR3 covers 16 residues. Trimming stripped 4 bases from V and 0 bases from J, with 13 bases between. From germline, CDR1 is SQVTM and CDR2 ANQGSEA. The CDR3 spells CSVGRALSSGANVLTF. CDR3 DNA: TGCAGCGTTGGGAGGGCCCTGAGCTCTGGGGCCAACGTCCTGACTTTC.

The CDR3 nucleotides are TGTGCCAGCAGCCATAGGGTGGCGGGGCCCCCCTGGGAGACCCAGTACTTC. Translation gives CASSHRVAGPPWETQYF. The chain employs TRBV7-2 and TRBJ2-5; the D gene is possibly TRBD2 (6 bases). Per the germline V gene, CDR1 is SGHTA and CDR2 is FQGNSA. V was pared by 5 bases and J by 5 bases, with 24 bases between. The CDR3 has 17 residues.

The chain is built from TRBV11-2 and TRBJ2-7; no clear D gene. CDR1 and CDR2 from the germline V gene are SGHAT and FQNNGV. The V gene lost 1 base and the J gene lost 3 bases, with 4 bases spanning the gap. This CDR3 contains 12 residues. CDR3: CASSLVGYEQYF. The CDR3, as DNA: TGTGCCAGCAGCTTAGTCGGCTACGAGCAGTACTTC.

The chain links TRBV11-2 to TRBJ2-6; D possibly corresponds to TRBD1 (8 bases). The CDR3 contains 19 residues. Germline CDR1 reads SGHAT; CDR2 reads FQNNGV. Trimming left V 0 bases short and J 1 base short, with 16 bases between. CDR3 DNA sequence: TGTGCCAGCAGCTTAGATCCCACAGGGGGAGGGTCTGGGGCCAACGTCCTGACTTTC. Residues: CASSLDPTGGGSGANVLTF.